Given below is one TCR beta chain in context. This sample is drawn from a study of blood T cell repertoires in COVID-19. Study in general: COVID-19 samples from acute and convalescent phases originated in the United States, Italy and Spain. T cells, B-cell-depleted T cells, or PBMCs provided the cDNA or gDNA that served as material.

The CDR3 runs to 15 residues. Trimming cost V 6 bases and J 2 bases; bases outside gene matches: 7. Germline CDR1 is MNHEY and CDR2 is SVGAGI. Authors' analysis steps: Nucleated cell number was recorded as an estimate derived from reference gene primer amplification. Sequencing used immunoSEQ multiplex PCR; TCRdb keeps in-frame clones, though not all of them. Clonal size and the V and J genes are those of that table, whereas D and trimming came from the DNA. Of roughly 140,000 clones in the sample, 85% to 90% were seen once. Material: peripheral blood. The chain recombines TRBV6-5 with TRBJ2-3, with TRBD1 matching 8 bases. The sequence was obtained from a woman aged 35 to 49 with acute or convalescent COVID-19. The DNA of the CDR3 is TGTGCCAGCAGCTTAGGACAGGGAAACACAGATACGCAGTATTTT. Protein: CASSLGQGNTDTQYF.